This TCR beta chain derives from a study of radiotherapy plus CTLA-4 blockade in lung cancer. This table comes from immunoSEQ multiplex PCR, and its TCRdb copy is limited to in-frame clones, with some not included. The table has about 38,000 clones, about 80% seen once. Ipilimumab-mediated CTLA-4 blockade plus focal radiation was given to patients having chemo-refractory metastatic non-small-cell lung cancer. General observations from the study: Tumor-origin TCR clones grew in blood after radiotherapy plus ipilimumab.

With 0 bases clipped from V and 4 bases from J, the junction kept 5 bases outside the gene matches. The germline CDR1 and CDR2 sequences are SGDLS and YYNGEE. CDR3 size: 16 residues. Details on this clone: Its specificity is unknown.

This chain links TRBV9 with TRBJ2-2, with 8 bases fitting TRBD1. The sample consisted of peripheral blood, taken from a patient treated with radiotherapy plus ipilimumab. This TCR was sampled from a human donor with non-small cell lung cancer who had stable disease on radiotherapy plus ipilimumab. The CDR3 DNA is TGTGCCAGCAGCGTAGGGGGACAGGCGGGCACCGGGGAGCTGTTTTTT. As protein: CASSVGGQAGTGELFF.